Below are 11 T cell receptor beta chains sequenced from a single sample in a study of CD8 T cells in Susac syndrome. RNA amounts of about 0.5 to 1 ug underwent reverse transcription with random hexamers. TCRdb reprocessed the immunoSEQ multiplex PCR reads via MiXCR and lists one record per CDR3 protein. This table holds around 110,000 distinct CDR3 sequences, less than 95% found once. The specimen was CD8+ T cells from PBMCs. The receptors come from a human donor with Susac syndrome.

J is TRBJ1-4 and V is TRBV7-9; no firm D call. V lost 0 bases, J lost 6 bases, and 8 bases lay in between. The CDR3 has 14 amino acids. CDR1 is SEHNR and CDR2 is FQNEAQ in the germline V gene (reference sequence). The CDR3 protein is CASSLADDYEKLFF. DNA for the CDR3: TGTGCCAGCAGCTTAGCGGACGATTATGAAAAACTGTTTTTT.

The chain employs TRBV10-3 and TRBJ2-7; 10 nucleotides agree with TRBD2. CDR1 and CDR2 from the germline V gene are ENHRY and SYGVKD. The CDR3 is 15 residues long. The V and J ends lost 6 bases and 2 bases, in that order; junction bases with no gene match: 7. The CDR3 bases are TGTGCCATCAGGCTCAGCGGGGGGGCCCCCTACGAGCAGTACTTC. This encodes CAIRLSGGAPYEQYF.

The V call is TRBV12-3 or TRBV12-4, the J call TRBJ2-3; maybe TRBD1 (5 bases). The ends were cut back, 3 bases at V and 3 bases at J, with 10 bases in the middle. The CDR3 runs to 14 residues. CDR3 bases: TGTGCCAGCAGTTTTCAGGGTGGGACAGATACGCAGTATTTT. It yields the protein CASSFQGGTDTQYF.

The table lists this clonotype with a count of one. The chain joins TRBV20-1 to TRBJ2-7; D may be TRBD2 (7 bases). The CDR3 has 16 residues. V dropped 4 bases and J dropped 1 base, with 20 bases sitting between them. Germline lookup yields CDR1 DFQATT and CDR2 SNEGSKA (reference sequence). The CDR3 nucleotides read TGCAGTGCTAAGCCCTTCCTCCGGGGGGCTTCCTACGAGCAGTACTTC. It yields the protein CSAKPFLRGASYEQYF.

The chain carries TRBV7-2 and TRBJ2-1, with 10 bases that match TRBD1. The CDR3 covers 17 residues. Germline lookup yields CDR1 SGHTA and CDR2 FQGNSA. Unmatched junction bases numbered 13, after V lost 2 bases and J lost 9 bases. The CDR3 spells CASSLISGTGDMVEQFF. The CDR3 DNA sequence: TGTGCCAGCAGCTTAATTTCCGGGACAGGGGACATGGTTGAGCAGTTCTTC.

The rearrangement links TRBV25-1 to TRBJ1-6; D uncertain. The CDR3 runs 10 residues. Germline CDR1 and CDR2: MGHDK and SYGVNS. V lost 8 bases and J 10 bases, leaving 6 bases between the germline ends. CDR3 DNA sequence: TGTGCCAGCGTCCAGTCACCCCTCCACTTT. Encoded protein: CASVQSPLHF. Supplemented by reference TRBV25-1 and TRBJ1-6, the full variable domain reads EADIYQTPRYLVIGTGKKITLECSQTMGHDKMYWYQQDPGMELHLIHYSYGVNSTEKGDLSSESTVSRIRTEHFPLTLESARPSHTSQYLCASVQSPLHFGNGTRLTVT.

This chain joins TRBV7-6 and TRBJ2-1; 7 bases agree with TRBD2. After removal of 5 bases from V and 4 bases from J, the junction contained 11 bases not matched to a gene. Germline CDR1 is SGHVS and CDR2 is FNYEAQ. The CDR3 extends over 16 amino acids. The CDR3 DNA follows: TGTGCCAGCAGCGAGACTCTAGCGGCGCATTACAATGAGCAGTTCTTC. Translating gives CASSETLAAHYNEQFF. The complete variable domain, with remaining parts taken from reference TRBV7-6 and TRBJ2-1, reads GAGVSQSPRYKVTKRGQDVALRCDPISGHVSLYWYRQALGQGPEFLTYFNYEAQQDKSGLPNDRFSAERPEGSISTLTIQRTEQRDSAMYRCASSETLAAHYNEQFFGPGTRLTVL.

The J gene is TRBJ1-2, the V gene TRBV9; D is ambiguous. CDR3 size: 15 residues. Germline V CDR1 and CDR2: SGDLS, YYNGEE. V lost 7 bases and J lost 1, with 17 bases in between. Written as DNA, the CDR3 is TGTGCCAGCTGTCTCTCACGAACCTGTAACTATGGCTACACCTTC. This codes for CASCLSRTCNYGYTF. The full variable domain, completed using reference TRBV9 and TRBJ1-2, is DSGVTQTPKHLITATGQRVTLRCSPRSGDLSVYWYQQSLDQGLQFLIQYYNGEERAKGNILERFSAQQFPDLHSELNLSSLELGDSALYFCASCLSRTCNYGYTFGSGTRLTVV.

V is TRBV9 and J is TRBJ2-7; 7 bases are shared with TRBD2. With V trimmed by 0 bases and J by 7 bases, 4 bases remained unmatched. This CDR3 has 13 residues. CDR1 is SGDLS and CDR2 is YYNGEE in the germline V gene. The CDR3 is CASSVGLAGEQYF. The CDR3 DNA reads TGTGCCAGCAGCGTAGGACTAGCTGGGGAGCAGTACTTC.

This chain uses TRBV20-1 with TRBJ1-4; possibly TRBD1 for D (5 bases). CDR3 length equals 15 residues. The germline CDR1 and CDR2 sequences are DFQATT and SNEGSKA (reference sequence). The germline V and J ends were trimmed by 0 bases and 3 bases, with 11 bases remaining between them. CDR3 coding DNA: TGCAGTGCTAGAGATGAGCGGGGGGCTAATGAAAAACTGTTTTTT. Protein: CSARDERGANEKLFF.

This clonotype was observed once. The chain has TRBV6-6 and TRBJ2-7; D is tentatively TRBD1 or TRBD2 (5 bases each). CDR1 is MNHNY and CDR2 is SVGAGI in the germline V gene (reference sequence). The CDR3 runs to 16 residues. V was shortened by 5 bases and J by 0 bases, with 17 bases between the two germline ends. In DNA, the CDR3 is TGTGCCAGCAGTCAACCGGGACGTAGGAGCTCCTACGAGCAGTACTTC. Amino acids: CASSQPGRRSSYEQYF.